This T cell receptor (beta chain) was sequenced during a study of blood T cell repertoires in COVID-19. CDR3 length: 17 residues. Trimming cost V 5 bases and J 6 bases; bases outside gene matches: 11. CDR1 and CDR2 (germline): SEHNR, FQNEAQ (reference sequence). As handled by the study authors: The assay estimated nucleated cells by amplifying reference gene primers. Only in-frame clones appear in the TCRdb table, and some are missing; sequencing was by immunoSEQ multiplex PCR. V, J and clone size are those of that table, while D and trimming were read from the DNA. The table lists 350,000 or so clones, approximately 90% of them singletons, with 3.9% in the top ten.

The chain recombines TRBV7-9 with TRBJ1-4, with 11 positions matching TRBD1. This sequence originates from an older woman with COVID-19, enrolled during active disease. The sequenced sample was peripheral blood. This CDR3 is CASSRLGGQGAYEKLFF. The CDR3 DNA reads TGTGCCAGCAGCCGCCTCGGAGGACAGGGGGCATATGAAAAACTGTTTTTT. Supplemented by reference TRBV7-9 and TRBJ1-4, the full variable domain reads DTGVSQNPRHKITKRGQNVTFRCDPISEHNRLYWYRQTLGQGPEFLTYFQNEAQLEKSRLLSDRFSAERPKGSFSTLEIQRTEQGDSAMYLCASSRLGGQGAYEKLFFGSGTQLSVL.